The 30 T cell receptor beta chains in this list originate from one sample, sequenced in a study of blood T cells in healthy people across ages (dated by TCRdb to about 2015). Library creation used 5' RACE. Sequencer: Illumina HiSeq 2500. A second PCR of roughly 7 to 11 cycles was performed with a sample-barcoded 5' primer and a J-beta primer mix. Using fastp trimming at Q25 and MiXCR clonotype assembly, TCRdb reanalyzed the public sequencing data and kept in-frame beta chains. One record per CDR3 amino acid sequence lists the most common genes and DNA. The sample table shows around 800,000 distinct CDR3 sequences, and 55% to 65% are seen once. The ten largest make up 28% of the sample. The specimen was blood. Every receptor here comes from a man aged 30 to 39 in good health.

V usage is TRBV5-1 and J usage is TRBJ2-5; maybe TRBD2 (5 bases). Trimming took off 0 bases at V and 1 base at J, with 10 bases between the two ends. Germline CDR1 SGHRS, CDR2 YFSETQ. This CDR3 has 15 residues. The DNA for the CDR3 is TGCGCCAGCAGCTTGGCCTTAGGGAGCCAAGAGACCCAGTACTTC. Translating gives CASSLALGSQETQYF.

The chain employs TRBV20-1 and TRBJ2-1, with D possibly being TRBD1 (5 bases). Germline V gene sequence: CDR1 DFQATT, CDR2 SNEGSKA (reference sequence). The CDR3 runs 12 residues. V was clipped by 7 bases and J by 4 bases, with 11 bases between them. CDR3 DNA: TGCAGTGGTACAGGTAAATACAATGAGCAGTTCTTC. Protein sequence: CSGTGKYNEQFF.

About this clonotype: This sequence may be a read error, since a much larger clone differs from it by one base. V usage is TRBV29-1 and J usage is TRBJ2-7, with 7 positions matching TRBD1. This CDR3 comprises 11 residues. V shed 5 bases and J 3 bases; nucleotides not matched to a gene: 1. Per the germline V gene, CDR1 is SQVTM and CDR2 is ANQGSEA. The chain's CDR3 is CSVYRGYEQYF. The CDR3 nucleotides are TGCAGCGTTTACAGGGGCTACGAGCAGTACTTC.

The chain uses TRBV6-5 and TRBJ2-5; TRBD2 matches 7 bases. The better agreement between TRBJ2-7 and the DNA end casts doubt on the J call. CDR3 length: 13 amino acids. Per the germline V gene, CDR1 is MNHEY and CDR2 is SVGAGI. The CDR3 DNA reads as TGTGCCAGCAGTTACTCGACTAGCTTCGAGCAGTACTTC. It yields the protein CASSYSTSFEQYF.

The genes are TRBV29-1 and TRBJ2-1, with 11 bases that match TRBD2. Germline V CDR1 and CDR2: SQVTM, ANQGSEA. The CDR3 has 18 amino acids. J lost 0 bases, V lost 4 bases, and 11 bases had no gene match. CDR3 protein: CSVAGGLAVSSSYNEQFF. The CDR3 DNA reads as TGCAGCGTTGCTGGGGGACTAGCGGTCTCCAGCTCCTACAATGAGCAGTTCTTC.

This chain uses TRBV7-2 with TRBJ1-1, with 8 bases fitting TRBD1. The CDR3 has 16 amino acids. The germline V gene encodes CDR1 SGHTA and CDR2 FQGNSA. Trimming removed 6 bases from V and 0 bases from J; junction bases left unmatched: 9. The chain's CDR3 is CASRSPRGRLNTEAFF. The CDR3 DNA reads TGTGCCAGCAGATCTCCCAGGGGGCGTTTGAACACTGAAGCTTTCTTT.

Here the CDR3 DNA reads TGTGCCAGCAGCCAAGACACTAGTTTCTACGAGCAGTACTTC. This translates into CASSQDTSFYEQYF. J is TRBJ2-7 and V is TRBV4-2; tentative D call: TRBD2 (5 bases). There are 14 residues in the CDR3. The germline CDR1 and CDR2 sequences are LGHNA and YNFKEQ. V dropped 0 bases and J dropped 3 bases, with 9 bases sitting between them.

This clonotype was found a few times. The chain carries TRBV3-1 and TRBJ2-7; 7 bases align to TRBD1. The CDR3 extends over 15 amino acids. V lost 5 bases to trimming and J lost 0 bases; unmatched junction nucleotides: 7. The germline CDR1 and CDR2 sequences are LGHDT and YNNKEL (reference sequence). The CDR3 DNA sequence: TGTGCCAGCAGCTCGGCGGCAGGGGGCTCCTACGAGCAGTACTTC. Translating gives CASSSAAGGSYEQYF.

The chain uses TRBV7-2 and TRBJ2-7; the D gene is possibly TRBD1 (6 bases). CDR1 SGHTA and CDR2 FQGNSA come from the germline V gene. The CDR3 runs 12 residues. The ends were cut back, 7 bases at V and 3 bases at J, with 10 bases in the middle. The CDR3 protein is CASTEDSYEQYF. The CDR3 DNA reads TGTGCCAGCACCGAGGACAGCTACGAGCAGTACTTC.

This clonotype was detected only once. The rearrangement links TRBV20-1 to TRBJ2-7; TRBD2 is a possible D gene (6 bases). V was trimmed by 5 bases and J by 4 bases, leaving 21 bases between them. In germline, CDR1 is DFQATT, CDR2 SNEGSKA (reference sequence). This CDR3 comprises 15 residues. DNA for the CDR3: TGCAGTGCTCCTACCGGGGGAGGCAGTTGGTACGAGCAGTACTTC. It encodes CSAPTGGGSWYEQYF.

The chain combines TRBV7-3 with TRBJ2-1; 11 nucleotides align to TRBD2. The tail of the sequence fits TRBJ2-7 better, so the J call may be wrong. The CDR3 length is 15 residues. The germline CDR1 and CDR2 sequences are SGHTA and FQGTGA. For the CDR3, the DNA is TGTGCCAGCAGCTTAATAGCGGGGGGGAGGGGTGAGCAGTACTTC. Translation gives CASSLIAGGRGEQYF.

The chain combines TRBV27 with TRBJ2-7; 9 bases match TRBD2. The ends lost 9 bases at V and 2 bases at J; junction bases unmatched: 11. Germline V lookup: CDR1 MNHEY, CDR2 SMNVEV (reference sequence). The CDR3 runs 15 residues. DNA of the CDR3: TGTGCCAGTTGGGGGCGAAGCGGGAGGACCTACGAGCAGTACTTC. Its protein product is CASWGRSGRTYEQYF.

This clonotype was counted only a few times. The CDR3 here is CASSLETSGGTDTQYF. In nucleotides, the CDR3 is TGCGCCAGCAGCTTGGAGACTAGCGGGGGCACAGATACGCAGTATTTT. The chain has TRBV5-1 and TRBJ2-3, with TRBD2 matching 11 bases. There are 16 residues in the CDR3. Looked up from germline, CDR1 is SGHRS and CDR2 is YFSETQ. Trimming removed 0 bases from V and 1 base from J; junction bases left unmatched: 1.

The chain employs TRBV6-6 and TRBJ2-7; 7 bases map to TRBD2. Germline assignment: CDR1 MNHNY and CDR2 SVGAGI (reference sequence). CDR3 size: 13 residues. The V gene end was trimmed by 7 bases and the J gene end by 7 bases; junction bases not matched to a gene: 10. CDR3 loop: CASKAGEHGEQYF. The CDR3 DNA reads as TGTGCCAGCAAGGCGGGGGAGCATGGAGAGCAGTACTTC.

The chain is built from TRBV20-1 and TRBJ1-2; D is unclear. Germline CDR1 DFQATT, CDR2 SNEGSKA (reference sequence). The V and J ends lost 6 bases and 4 bases respectively, with 24 bases between them. The CDR3 length is 16 residues. Here the CDR3 DNA reads TGCAGTGCAACCAACCCCAGTGGGCCCCCTAGCTATGGCTACACCTTC. It translates to CSATNPSGPPSYGYTF.

The chain combines TRBV4-3 with TRBJ2-3, with D possibly matching TRBD2 (6 bases). The germline V gene encodes CDR1 LGHNA and CDR2 YSLEER. Trimming left V 1 base short and J 8 bases short, with 16 bases between. This CDR3 spans 15 amino acids. The CDR3 sequence: CASSQVREVSSTQYF. CDR3 sequence (DNA): TGCGCCAGCAGCCAAGTGAGGGAGGTTTCAAGTACGCAGTATTTT.

This chain connects TRBV2 to TRBJ2-7; D may be TRBD1 or TRBD2 (5 bases each). V shed 5 bases and J shed 3 bases, with 17 bases lying between them. The CDR3 length is 15 residues. Germline CDR1 and CDR2: SNHLY and FYNNEI. CDR3 sequence reads: CASSRGQPVFYEQYF. DNA of the CDR3: TGTGCCAGCAGTCGGGGCCAGCCTGTTTTCTACGAGCAGTACTTC. Supplemented by reference TRBV2 and TRBJ2-7, the full variable domain reads EPEVTQTPSHQVTQMGQEVILRCVPISNHLYFYWYRQILGQKVEFLVSFYNNEISEKSEIFDDQFSVERPDGSNFTLKIRSTKLEDSAMYFCASSRGQPVFYEQYFGPGTRLTVT.

This clonotype has more than one count but fewer than ten. This chain uses TRBV25-1 with TRBJ2-4; 9 bases map to TRBD1. Near its end, the DNA agrees better with TRBJ2-7, so the J call may be wrong. Germline V gene lookup returns CDR1 MGHDK and CDR2 SYGVNS. This CDR3 is 14 amino acids long. The CDR3 loop reads CASSRTGVPHEQYF. The CDR3 nucleotides read TGTGCCAGCAGTCGGACAGGGGTACCGCACGAGCAGTACTTC.

This chain's CDR3 is CASSSRGRKETQYF. CDR3 sequence (DNA): TGCGCCAGCAGCTCGAGGGGACGGAAAGAGACCCAGTACTTC. This sequence joins TRBV5-1 and TRBJ2-5; possibly TRBD1 or TRBD2 for D (5 bases each). The germline V gene has CDR1 SGHRS and CDR2 YFSETQ. The CDR3 loop spans 14 amino acids. Trimming removed 3 bases at V and 3 bases at J, with 12 bases between.

This sequence joins TRBV4-3 and TRBJ2-6, with no clear D. V lost 0 bases and J lost 0, with 9 bases in between. The length of the CDR3 is 17 residues. From germline, CDR1 is LGHNA and CDR2 YSLEER. CDR3 protein: CASSQDPIISGANVLTF. The CDR3 bases are TGCGCCAGCAGCCAAGACCCCATTATCTCTGGGGCCAACGTCCTGACTTTC.

In the case of this clonotype: At one of its ends the junction is not consistent with the germline gene, which may arise from a read error. The chain is built from TRBV4-3 and TRBJ1-4; D not resolved. In germline, CDR1 is LGHNA, CDR2 YSLEER. The CDR3 is 16 amino acids. CDR3 bases: TGCGCCGGCAGCCAAGGACTGGCAGGAGTTAATGAAAAACTGTTTTTT. Its protein product is CAGSQGLAGVNEKLFF.

The chain uses TRBV7-2 and TRBJ1-2; possibly TRBD1 for D (5 bases). The germline V and J ends were trimmed by 3 bases and 0 bases, with 8 bases remaining between them. CDR1 is SGHTA, CDR2 FQGNSA, per germline. This CDR3 contains 14 residues. CDR3 DNA: TGTGCCAGCAGCTTGGACACCTCTAACTATGGCTACACCTTC. This translates into CASSLDTSNYGYTF. Full variable domain (outside the CDR3, taken from reference TRBV7-2 and TRBJ1-2): GAGVSQSPSNKVTEKGKDVELRCDPISGHTALYWYRQSLGQGLEFLIYFQGNSAPDKSGLPSDRFSAERTGGSVSTLTIQRTQQEDSAVYLCASSLDTSNYGYTFGSGTRLTVV.

The chain uses TRBV13 and TRBJ1-4; tentatively, D is TRBD1 (6 bases). The V and J ends lost 6 bases and 6 bases respectively, with 14 bases between them. The CDR3 sequence is 14 residues long. Germline CDR1 PRHDT, CDR2 FYEKMQ (reference sequence). CDR3 residues: CASSHRDTDEKLFF. The CDR3 bases are TGTGCCAGCAGTCACCGGGACACAGATGAAAAACTGTTTTTT.

There are a few counts of this clonotype. At one boundary the junction diverges from the germline segment, which might be a read error. The V and J genes are TRBV7-9 and TRBJ2-1; D not resolved. CDR3 size: 11 residues. The germline CDR1 and CDR2 sequences are SEHNR and FQNEAQ (reference sequence). CDR3 sequence: CASSPPGEQFF. CDR3 coding DNA: TGCGCCAGCAGCCCCCCGGGCGAGCAGTTCTTC.

This chain links TRBV20-1 with TRBJ1-2, with TRBD1 matching 7 bases. The CDR3 runs to 14 residues. V lost 6 bases and J lost 0; bases outside the gene matches: 7. Germline CDR1 reads DFQATT; CDR2 reads SNEGSKA (reference sequence). The CDR3 region is CSALSRGSNYGYTF. The DNA for the CDR3 is TGCAGTGCGCTCTCCAGGGGGTCTAACTATGGCTACACCTTC.

The J gene is TRBJ2-5, the V gene TRBV27, with 7 bases matching TRBD2. Trimming at V came to 2 bases and at J to 11 bases, leaving 11 bases not matched to a gene. The CDR3 covers 14 residues. From germline, CDR1 is MNHEY and CDR2 SMNVEV (reference sequence). CDR3 coding DNA: TGTGCCAGCAGTTTAGTAGCGGGTAACAATGAGCAGTACTTC. It translates to CASSLVAGNNEQYF.

V is TRBV3-1 and J is TRBJ1-5; possibly TRBD1 for D (6 bases). CDR1 is LGHDT, CDR2 YNNKEL, per germline (reference sequence). The CDR3 has 17 residues. Deletions cut 3 bases from V and 0 bases from J, with 15 bases between. DNA for the CDR3: TGTGCCAGCAGCCACAAACCCGGGACACATAGCAATCAGCCCCAGCATTTT. Amino acids: CASSHKPGTHSNQPQHF.

This clonotype was found once. One junction end disagrees with the germline gene, perhaps due to a read error. The genes are TRBV29-1 and TRBJ2-1; 7 nucleotides agree with TRBD1. Germline-derived CDR1 and CDR2 are SQVTM and ANQGSEA. This CDR3 has 15 residues. The CDR3 bases are TGCGGCGTTCTCCGCGACAGGGCGACCTACAATGAGCAGTTCTTC. This translates into CGVLRDRATYNEQFF.

This chain joins TRBV13 and TRBJ2-7; possibly TRBD2 for D (5 bases). Trimming shortened V by 5 bases and J by 2 bases, and 25 bases separated the two germline ends. CDR3 length equals 18 residues. Germline lookup yields CDR1 PRHDT and CDR2 FYEKMQ (reference sequence). CDR3 region: CASSLGNSAAGWTYEQYF. CDR3 DNA: TGTGCCAGCAGCCTCGGGAATAGTGCAGCCGGATGGACCTACGAGCAGTACTTC.

V usage is TRBV4-3 and J usage is TRBJ2-5, with a tentative D call TRBD1 (6 bases). This CDR3 is built from 15 residues. Per germline, CDR1 LGHNA and CDR2 YSLEER. Trimming left V 3 bases short and J 5 bases short, with 16 bases between. For the CDR3, the DNA is TGCGCCAGCAGCCAGTCTACAGGGTATGGGGAGACCCAGTACTTC. The encoded protein is CASSQSTGYGETQYF.